Following are 25 T cell receptor beta chains from one sample sequenced in a study of PD-1 blockade in mismatch repair-deficient tumors. The assay was immunoSEQ multiplex PCR, and TCRdb's table has in-frame clones only and misses some. This table holds tens of thousands of clones, approximately 83% found once. Material: PBMCs, obtained around 38 weeks after starting pembrolizumab. The receptors were sampled from an adult with mismatch repair-deficient cancer.

The V gene is TRBV18, the J gene TRBJ1-1, with D possibly TRBD1 on 5 matching bases. Looked up from germline, CDR1 is KGHSH and CDR2 is LQKENI. This CDR3 spans 15 amino acids. Trimming cost V 3 bases and J 2 bases, with 13 bases left between them. The CDR3 reads CASSPLSGQNTEAFF. CDR3 sequence (DNA): TGTGCCAGCTCACCCCTATCAGGGCAAAACACTGAAGCTTTCTTT.

This chain links TRBV5-1 with TRBJ1-4; D remains unclear. The V gene lost 4 bases and the J gene lost 0 bases, with 19 bases spanning the gap. The CDR3 consists of 18 residues. Germline CDR1 SGHRS, CDR2 YFSETQ. CDR3 nucleotide sequence: TGCGCCAGCAGCCCGGACGGAGGGATCGTAACAACTAATGAAAAACTGTTTTTT. The encoded protein is CASSPDGGIVTTNEKLFF.

The chain carries TRBV15 and TRBJ1-6, with D unresolved. Per the germline V gene, CDR1 is LNHNV and CDR2 is YYDKDF (reference sequence). The CDR3 extends over 14 amino acids. V dropped 0 bases and J dropped 3 bases, with 3 bases sitting between them. CDR3 sequence reads: CATSRDNYNSPLHF. The CDR3, as DNA: TGTGCCACCAGCAGAGATAACTATAATTCACCCCTCCACTTT.

This rearrangement joins TRBV28 to TRBJ2-3, with 8 bases fitting TRBD1. This CDR3 comprises 14 residues. V dropped 5 bases and J dropped 5; count of bases not matched to a gene: 6. The germline gives CDR1 MDHEN, CDR2 SYDVKM. The CDR3 DNA reads as TGTGCCAGCAGTAGACAGGGGTTGTTAGATACGCAGTATTTT. Protein: CASSRQGLLDTQYF.

The gene calls are TRBV7-6 and TRBJ1-3; the D is unclear. The CDR3 is 13 residues long. Germline CDR1 SGHVS, CDR2 FNYEAQ. Deletions cut 0 bases from V and 11 bases from J, with 11 bases between. CDR3: CASSLAGRSAIYF. As DNA, the CDR3 is TGTGCCAGCAGCTTAGCTGGGCGTAGCGCCATATATTTT.

The gene calls are TRBV6-5 and TRBJ2-7; D gene unclear. The V gene's germline CDR1 is MNHEY and CDR2 SVGAGI. V was pared by 10 bases and J by 4 bases, with 11 bases between. The CDR3 consists of 11 residues. CDR3 sequence: CATASRYEQYF. The DNA of the CDR3 is TGTGCCACCGCGTCCCGATACGAGCAGTACTTC.

This rearrangement joins TRBV19 to TRBJ1-6, with a possible D match to TRBD1 (5 bases). CDR3 size: 15 residues. V shed 0 bases and J shed 5 bases, with 8 bases lying between them. In germline, CDR1 is LNHDA, CDR2 SQIVND (reference sequence). In nucleotides, the CDR3 is TGTGCCAGTAGTATAGACAGGGCCAATAATTCACCCCTCCACTTT. Protein: CASSIDRANNSPLHF. Full variable domain (missing parts from reference TRBV19 and TRBJ1-6): DGGITQSPKYLFRKEGQNVTLSCEQNLNHDAMYWYRQDPGQGLRLIYYSQIVNDFQKGDIAEGYSVSREKKESFPLTVTSAQKNPTAFYLCASSIDRANNSPLHFGNGTRLTVT.

The chain joins TRBV11-3 to TRBJ2-2, with TRBD2 identical over 14 bases. Per the germline V gene, CDR1 is SGHNT and CDR2 is YENEEA. The CDR3 consists of 19 residues. Trimming cost V 5 bases and J 4 bases; bases outside gene matches: 12. CDR3 nucleotides: TGTGCCAGCAGCCATTACGGACTAGCGGGAGGACAGTCCACCGGGGAGCTGTTTTTT. Its translation: CASSHYGLAGGQSTGELFF. The full variable domain, with the rest looked up from reference TRBV11-3 and TRBJ2-2, is EAGVVQSPRYKIIEKKQPVAFWCNPISGHNTLYWYLQNLGQGPELLIRYENEEAVDDSQLPKDRFSAERLKGVDSTLKIQPAELGDSAVYLCASSHYGLAGGQSTGELFFGEGSRLTVL.

V gene TRBV27 combines with J gene TRBJ2-7; 10 nucleotides line up with TRBD2. The CDR3 has 15 amino acids. V was clipped by 4 bases and J by 2 bases; unmatched bases: 5. The germline V gene has CDR1 MNHEY and CDR2 SMNVEV (reference sequence). The CDR3 loop is CASSSLAGETYEQYF. The CDR3, as DNA: TGTGCCAGCAGTTCCCTAGCGGGAGAGACCTACGAGCAGTACTTC.

This rearrangement joins TRBV5-1 to TRBJ1-1, with a tentative D call TRBD1 (5 bases). The CDR3 totals 12 residues. V lost 7 bases and J lost 1, with 8 bases in between. Germline V gene sequence: CDR1 SGHRS, CDR2 YFSETQ. CDR3 loop: CASRGQNTEAFF. CDR3 DNA: TGCGCCAGCCGAGGACAGAACACTGAAGCTTTCTTT.

The chain has TRBV28 and TRBJ1-5; 9 nucleotides match TRBD1. Trimming cost V 4 bases and J 5 bases; bases outside gene matches: 6. CDR3 length: 15 amino acids. Per the germline V gene, CDR1 is MDHEN and CDR2 is SYDVKM. CDR3 DNA sequence: TGTGCCAGCAGTTCGTCGGACAGGGGTCATCAGCCCCAGCATTTT. Amino acid sequence: CASSSSDRGHQPQHF.

J is TRBJ2-7 and V is TRBV4-1; a weak D match, TRBD1 (5 bases). The V end was cut by 1 base, the J end by 4 bases, with 14 bases between. The CDR3 contains 15 residues. Germline-derived CDR1 and CDR2 are MGHRA and YSYEKL. The CDR3 here is CASSQARAREYEQYF. The DNA for the CDR3 is TGCGCCAGCAGCCAAGCTAGGGCCAGGGAATACGAGCAGTACTTC.

The chain joins TRBV2 to TRBJ2-7; 7 bases line up with TRBD2. The germline CDR1 and CDR2 sequences are SNHLY and FYNNEI. CDR3 size: 16 residues. J lost 0 bases, V lost 0 bases, and 5 bases had no gene match. The CDR3 DNA is TGTGCCAGCAGTGAAGCGCTGGGACTACTCTCCTACGAGCAGTACTTC. It specifies CASSEALGLLSYEQYF.

The rearrangement uses TRBV30 and TRBJ2-7; 7 nucleotides line up with TRBD2. The length of the CDR3 is 14 residues. Germline CDR1 is GTSNPN and CDR2 is SVGIG (reference sequence). Trimming cost V 0 bases and J 3 bases; bases outside gene matches: 5. The CDR3 sequence: CAWSVGGSVYEQYF. DNA for the CDR3: TGTGCCTGGAGTGTAGGCGGGAGTGTCTACGAGCAGTACTTC.

The V and J genes are TRBV7-8 and TRBJ2-5; 10 bases align to TRBD2. The CDR3 consists of 16 residues. V was clipped by 2 bases and J by 3 bases; unmatched bases: 6. The V gene's germline CDR1 is SGHVS and CDR2 FQNEAQ. The CDR3 region is CASSLHEGLAEETQYF. DNA for the CDR3: TGTGCCAGCAGCTTACACGAAGGACTAGCGGAAGAGACCCAGTACTTC.

The V call is TRBV30, the J call TRBJ2-7, with D possibly matching TRBD2 (5 bases). Germline CDR1 and CDR2: GTSNPN and SVGIG (reference sequence). CDR3 length: 12 amino acids. V gave up 7 bases and J gave up 0 bases, with 10 bases separating them. CDR3 sequence reads: CALTGLSYEQYF. The CDR3 region has the DNA TGTGCCTTAACTGGACTCTCCTACGAGCAGTACTTC.

About this clone itself: Other nucleotide sequences from this sample produce the same CDR3. The chain recombines TRBV27 with TRBJ2-7, with D maybe TRBD2 (6 bases). Deletions cut 8 bases from V and 4 bases from J, with 9 bases between. This CDR3 is 11 amino acids long. Per the germline V gene, CDR1 is MNHEY and CDR2 is SMNVEV (reference sequence). CDR3 in amino acids: CASYGGYEQYF. As DNA, the CDR3 is TGTGCCAGCTACGGGGGTTACGAGCAGTACTTC.

The chain has TRBV11-1 and TRBJ2-2, with 8 bases matching TRBD2. Trimming cost V 5 bases and J 4 bases; bases outside gene matches: 6. Germline V gene data show CDR1 as SGHAT and CDR2 as FQDESV (reference sequence). This CDR3 has 15 amino acids. CDR3 nucleotides: TGTGCCAGCAGCCGTCGGGGGGGTGCCACCGGGGAGCTGTTTTTT. This sequence encodes CASSRRGGATGELFF.

V usage is TRBV9 and J usage is TRBJ2-1, with D perhaps matching TRBD2 (5 bases). The CDR3 is 14 amino acids. Trimming took 4 bases from V and 8 from J, leaving 16 bases between them. Looked up from germline, CDR1 is SGDLS and CDR2 is YYNGEE. In DNA, the CDR3 is TGTGCCAGCAGCCCGACTCGGAGGCCATATGAGCAGTTCTTC. It is translated as CASSPTRRPYEQFF.

The chain carries TRBV10-1 and TRBJ2-1; 13 positions agree with TRBD2. CDR1 is WNHNN, CDR2 SYGVQD, per germline (reference sequence). The CDR3 is 16 amino acids. With V trimmed by 1 base and J by 10 bases, 7 bases remained unmatched. In DNA form, the CDR3 reads TGCGCCAGCAGTGAGTGGACTAGCGGGAGTCGTCGAGAGCAGTTCTTC. It codes for CASSEWTSGSRREQFF.

This clone was seen a handful of times. This chain joins TRBV9 and TRBJ2-7; 7 bases are shared with TRBD1. The germline V gene has CDR1 SGDLS and CDR2 YYNGEE. The CDR3 spans 14 residues. V gave up 2 bases and J gave up 3 bases; unmatched junction bases: 5. The CDR3 reads CASSVTGSHYEQYF. As DNA, the CDR3 is TGTGCCAGCAGCGTGACAGGGAGTCACTACGAGCAGTACTTC.

This sequence joins TRBV5-6 and TRBJ2-4; 7 bases are a match to TRBD1. Germline V gene lookup returns CDR1 SGHDT and CDR2 YYEEEE. Losses at the gene ends were 0 bases for V and 3 bases for J; bases not matched to a gene: 6. The CDR3 spans 16 residues. The CDR3 region is CASSLVGQANKNIQYF. The DNA of the CDR3 is TGTGCCAGCAGCTTGGTAGGACAGGCCAACAAAAACATTCAGTACTTC.

This chain uses TRBV27 with TRBJ2-1; 7 bases line up with TRBD2. The CDR3 length is 14 residues. Trimming took 6 bases from V and 10 from J; bases not matched to a gene: 12. CDR1 is MNHEY, CDR2 SMNVEV, per germline (reference sequence). The CDR3 loop is CASSYSWGGGEQFF. The DNA for the CDR3 is TGTGCCAGCAGCTATAGCTGGGGGGGTGGCGAGCAGTTCTTC.

The CDR3 DNA is TGTGCCAGCAGTACAACAGGGGTTGACAATGAGCAGTTCTTC. Encoded protein: CASSTTGVDNEQFF. The rearrangement links TRBV7-3 to TRBJ2-1, with TRBD1 identical over 7 bases. The CDR3 covers 14 residues. V trimming: 6 bases; J trimming: 5 bases; junction bases outside the gene matches: 7. Per germline, CDR1 SGHTA and CDR2 FQGTGA.

This chain connects TRBV7-2 to TRBJ2-3; 16 bases align to TRBD2. CDR1 is SGHTA, CDR2 FQGNSA, per germline. The trim removed 5 bases at V and 4 bases at J, leaving 3 bases unmatched. This CDR3 comprises 16 residues. The CDR3 region is CASSKGLAGGADTQYF. CDR3 DNA sequence: TGTGCCAGCAGCAAGGGACTAGCGGGAGGGGCAGATACGCAGTATTTT.